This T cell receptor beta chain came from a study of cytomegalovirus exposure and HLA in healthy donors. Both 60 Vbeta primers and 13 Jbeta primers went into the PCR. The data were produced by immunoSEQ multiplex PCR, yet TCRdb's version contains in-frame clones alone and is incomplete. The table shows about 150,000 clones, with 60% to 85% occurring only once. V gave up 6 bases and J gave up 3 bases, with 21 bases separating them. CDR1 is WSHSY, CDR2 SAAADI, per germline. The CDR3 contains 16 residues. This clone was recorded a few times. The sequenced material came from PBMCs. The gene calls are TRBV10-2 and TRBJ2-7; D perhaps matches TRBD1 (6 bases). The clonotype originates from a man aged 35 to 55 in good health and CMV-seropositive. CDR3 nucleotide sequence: TGCGCCAGCAGAGGGGGAGACATCTACGCAGGCTACGAGCAGTACTTC. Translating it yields CASRGGDIYAGYEQYF.